These 23 T cell receptor beta chains were all obtained from the same sample, sequenced in a study of regulatory T cells in long-lasting Graves disease. iRepertoire HTBI primers and Arm-PCR of CDR3 regions built TCR beta libraries. TCRdb ran MiXCR on the multiplex PCR reads and lists one entry per CDR3 protein. This table has 350,000 to 450,000 distinct CDR3 sequences, approximately 25% appearing once. The time point: persistent/refractory GD, antithyroid drugs over 5 years with positive TRAb. Preparation of the TCR library used RNA extracted from PBMCs. The specimen comprised peripheral blood mononuclear cells (PBMCs), sampled when the disease was refractory, from a patient treated with antithyroid drugs. The receptors originated from a woman between 40 and 50 years old with Graves disease.

This clonotype occurred many times. The chain recombines TRBV28 with TRBJ1-1; TRBD1 matches 8 bases. Germline trimming cut 5 bases from V and 8 bases from J; bases unmatched to any gene: 7. The CDR3 loop spans 13 amino acids. In germline, CDR1 is MDHEN, CDR2 SYDVKM. The CDR3 region has the DNA TGTGCCAGCAGTCTCCCGGGACAGGTCGAAGCTTTCTTT. It codes for CASSLPGQVEAFF.

This clonotype appeared many times. This chain uses TRBV2 with TRBJ1-3; D remains unclear. This CDR3 has 14 residues. Trimming pared 5 bases from V and 2 bases from J, leaving 10 bases between. CDR1 and CDR2 (germline): SNHLY, FYNNEI. The CDR3 sequence: CASSSSITGNTIYF. In DNA form, the CDR3 reads TGTGCCAGCAGTTCGTCTATAACTGGAAACACCATATATTTT.

The chain recombines TRBV5-6 with TRBJ2-2, with D possibly matching TRBD2 (5 bases). Trimming took 0 bases from V and 6 from J, leaving 12 bases between them. CDR1 and CDR2 from the germline V gene are SGHDT and YYEEEE. This CDR3 contains 15 residues. The CDR3: CASSLDTGWPGELFF. The CDR3 DNA sequence: TGTGCCAGCAGCTTGGACACGGGGTGGCCCGGGGAGCTGTTTTTT.

The table lists this clonotype with many counts. J is TRBJ2-5 and V is TRBV27; D remains unclear. The CDR3 runs 14 residues. V was trimmed by 6 bases and J by 1 base, leaving 12 bases between them. Germline CDR1 is MNHEY and CDR2 is SMNVEV (reference sequence). The CDR3 loop reads CASSPRIFQETQYF. CDR3 DNA: TGTGCCAGCAGCCCTCGTATTTTCCAAGAGACCCAGTACTTC.

This clonotype was detected a few times. The V gene is TRBV7-9, the J gene TRBJ1-5, with D hard to call. This CDR3 has 13 amino acids. Germline V gene data show CDR1 as SEHNR and CDR2 as FQNEAQ (reference sequence). Trimming stripped 1 base from V and 6 bases from J, with 7 bases between. In nucleotides, the CDR3 is TGTGCCAGCAGCTTAGACTATACTCAGCCCCAGCATTTT. It yields the protein CASSLDYTQPQHF.

This clonotype was observed at least ten times. V and J are TRBV20-1 and TRBJ2-5; TRBD2 aligns across 10 bases. The CDR3 runs to 13 residues. V lost 8 bases and J lost 5; bases outside the gene matches: 8. The V gene's germline CDR1 is DFQATT and CDR2 SNEGSKA (reference sequence). CDR3: CSPAGTSVETQYF. In DNA, the CDR3 is TGCAGTCCGGCCGGGACTAGCGTGGAGACCCAGTACTTC.

Turning to this clonotype: A read error is possible here, since a much larger clone lies one base away. The chain links TRBV5-1 to TRBJ2-3; either TRBD1 or TRBD2 may supply D (5 bases each). CDR3 length: 14 residues. CDR1 and CDR2 (germline): SGHRS, YFSETQ. Here the CDR3 reads CASSFGGGTGTQYF. In DNA, the CDR3 is TGCGCCAGCAGCTTTGGCGGAGGCACAGGTACGCAGTATTTT.

Only a few counts were recorded for this clonotype. The chain uses TRBV19 and TRBJ1-5; D is possibly TRBD1 (6 bases). Trimming shortened V by 0 bases and J by 10 bases, and 22 bases separated the two germline ends. The CDR3 contains 17 residues. Germline loops: CDR1 LNHDA, CDR2 SQIVND (reference sequence). The CDR3 loop reads CASSIDLWTDSLGPQHF. The CDR3 bases are TGTGCCAGTAGTATAGATCTGTGGACAGACAGTTTGGGACCCCAGCATTTT.

Of note for this clonotype: One end of the junction fails to match germline, which may point to a read error. This chain links TRBV7-9 with TRBJ2-5; D is perhaps TRBD1 or TRBD2 (5 bases each). Germline V gene data show CDR1 as SEHNR and CDR2 as FQNEAQ (reference sequence). This CDR3 is built from 16 residues. The CDR3 DNA sequence: TGCGCCAGCAGCCAAGAATCGGGACGCATTCAAGAGACCCAGTACTTC. This gives the protein CASSQESGRIQETQYF.

There are a few counts of this clonotype. The gene calls are TRBV19 and TRBJ2-7; no reliable D call. V was cut by 5 bases and J by 3 bases, with 11 bases left in between. CDR3 length: 13 amino acids. Germline assignment: CDR1 LNHDA and CDR2 SQIVND (reference sequence). The CDR3 sequence is CASSWNSLYEQYF. The CDR3 bases are TGTGCCAGTAGTTGGAACAGCCTCTACGAGCAGTACTTC.

The rearrangement joins TRBV2 to TRBJ2-7, with 12 bases aligning to TRBD2. Germline V lookup: CDR1 SNHLY, CDR2 FYNNEI. The CDR3 has 16 amino acids. J gave up 7 bases and V 3 bases, and 10 bases lay outside the gene matches. In DNA, the CDR3 is TGTGCCAGCAGTGAGGAGCTAGCGGGAGGGCCGGGAGAGCAGTACTTC. This encodes CASSEELAGGPGEQYF. Together with reference TRBV2 and TRBJ2-7, the CDR3 gives the full variable domain: EPEVTQTPSHQVTQMGQEVILRCVPISNHLYFYWYRQILGQKVEFLVSFYNNEISEKSEIFDDQFSVERPDGSNFTLKIRSTKLEDSAMYFCASSEELAGGPGEQYFGPGTRLTVT.

This rearrangement joins TRBV19 to TRBJ1-6; TRBD1 might be the D (6 bases). Germline V gives CDR1 LNHDA, CDR2 SQIVND (reference sequence). This CDR3 spans 13 amino acids. V lost 7 bases and J lost 9, with 13 bases in between. Written as DNA, the CDR3 is TGTGCCAGTACTAAGGGAGGGGGTTCACCCCTCCACTTT. This codes for CASTKGGGSPLHF.

To note about this clonotype: Given a far larger clone just one base away, this is likely a sequencing read error. The J gene is TRBJ2-1, the V gene TRBV6-4; perhaps TRBD2 as D (6 bases). The end of the DNA aligns better with TRBJ2-5, so the J call may be wrong. Germline CDR1 reads MRHNA; CDR2 reads SNTAGT. The CDR3 runs to 17 residues. In DNA form, the CDR3 reads TGTGCCAGCAGTTACTACGGAGGGACCGGGACTCGAGAGGCCCAGTACTTC. Translated: CASSYYGGTGTREAQYF.

Remarks on this clonotype: Possible read error: a much larger clone is one base away. The chain uses TRBV5-5 and TRBJ2-2; D is perhaps TRBD2 (5 bases). This CDR3 is built from 12 residues. Germline CDR1 is SGHKS and CDR2 is YYEKEE (reference sequence). The CDR3 nucleotides are TGTGCCAGCAGCTCTCCTTCCGGGGAGCCGTTTTTT. Its protein product is CASSSPSGEPFF.

This clonotype was recorded many times. The chain uses TRBV12-3 or TRBV12-4 and TRBJ1-2; 7 nucleotides align to TRBD1. V shed 3 bases, J shed 0 bases, and the junction held 7 bases outside the gene matches. The CDR3 loop spans 16 amino acids. For the CDR3, the DNA is TGTGCCAGCAGTTTCACCGGGACAGCGACTAACTATGGCTACACCTTC. Translation gives CASSFTGTATNYGYTF.

The chain combines TRBV27 with TRBJ2-5; D perhaps matches TRBD2 (6 bases). With 5 bases removed from V and 5 bases from J, the gap between germline ends came to 18 bases. CDR1 and CDR2 (germline): MNHEY, SMNVEV (reference sequence). The length of the CDR3 is 15 residues. The CDR3 here is CASSPRGSRGETQYF. The CDR3 DNA follows: TGTGCCAGCAGTCCACGGGGGTCCCGAGGGGAGACCCAGTACTTC.

This clonotype is deemed medium-sized (0.01 to 0.1%). The V call is TRBV12-3 or TRBV12-4, the J call TRBJ1-1; no definite D call. The V gene lost 7 bases and the J gene lost 3 bases, with 9 bases spanning the gap. This CDR3 has 12 amino acids. The CDR3 DNA reads as TGTGCCAGCACCTCACCTTACACTGAAGCTTTCTTT. Translation gives CASTSPYTEAFF.

This clonotype was recorded at least ten times. J is TRBJ1-2 and V is TRBV12-3 or TRBV12-4; D is uncertain. The CDR3 length is 14 residues. V dropped 5 bases and J dropped 5 bases, with 15 bases sitting between them. The CDR3 region is CASSARGGSYGYTF. The CDR3 DNA sequence: TGTGCCAGCAGTGCCCGGGGAGGGTCGTATGGCTACACCTTC.

The CDR3 DNA is TGCAGTGCTAGAGAGACTAGCTCCTACAATGAGCAGTTCTTC. It translates to CSARETSSYNEQFF. The J gene is TRBJ2-1, the V gene TRBV20-1, with D perhaps matching TRBD2 (6 bases). The CDR3 sequence is 14 residues long. The V and J ends lost 0 bases and 0 bases respectively, with 6 bases between them. CDR1 DFQATT and CDR2 SNEGSKA come from the germline V gene (reference sequence).

A note on this clonotype: This may be a read error, as it is one base from a much larger clone. The chain links TRBV19 to TRBJ1-1; the D gene is possibly TRBD1 (5 bases). CDR1 is LNHDA, CDR2 SQIVND, per germline (reference sequence). CDR3 length: 15 residues. Trimming took off 5 bases at V and 1 base at J, with 14 bases between the two ends. CDR3 loop: CASSARGRPNTEAFF. In DNA, the CDR3 is TGTGCCAGTAGTGCCCGGGGCAGACCGAACACTGAAGCTTTCTTT.

A few counts support this clonotype. V is TRBV7-9 and J is TRBJ2-7; perhaps TRBD2 as D (6 bases). CDR1 is SEHNR and CDR2 is FQNEAQ in the germline V gene (reference sequence). This CDR3 has 18 residues. Trimming stripped 5 bases from V and 4 bases from J, with 27 bases between. The CDR3 sequence: CASSQTIIEGAGVYEQYF. The CDR3, as DNA: TGTGCCAGCAGCCAGACCATCATCGAGGGAGCGGGTGTGTACGAGCAGTACTTC.

J is TRBJ2-7 and V is TRBV6-1; D is uncertain. CDR3 length: 13 amino acids. Germline assignment: CDR1 MNHNS and CDR2 SASEGT. V lost 10 bases, J lost 3 bases, and 16 bases lay in between. CDR3 loop: CATRSGWLYEQYF. The CDR3 DNA reads as TGTGCCACCCGCTCGGGCTGGCTCTACGAGCAGTACTTC.

The rearrangement uses TRBV5-1 and TRBJ2-5; 8 bases are a match to TRBD1. The CDR3 has 15 amino acids. Trimming cost V 0 bases and J 2 bases; bases outside gene matches: 3. Looked up from germline, CDR1 is SGHRS and CDR2 is YFSETQ. In DNA form, the CDR3 reads TGCGCCAGCAGCTTGGCAGGGGGCAGTCAAGAGACCCAGTACTTC. It specifies CASSLAGGSQETQYF.